This is a list of T cell receptor beta chains from one sample in a study of blood T cell repertoires in COVID-19. The assay was immunoSEQ multiplex PCR, and TCRdb's table has in-frame clones only and misses some. The table has roughly 410,000 clones, about nine tenths seen once. Sequenced material: peripheral blood. The receptors come from a middle-aged woman with COVID-19, enrolled during active disease. CDR3s include the opening cysteine and the closing phenylalanine or tryptophan. Each record gives: clone size, V gene, D gene, J gene, CDR3 DNA, CDR3 protein. A D gene is named only where the DNA matches it firmly. Rows give clone size only sometimes, using once, few, many, or a class for an expanded clone.

clone size: few; V gene: TRBV30; D gene: -; J gene: TRBJ2-7; CDR3 DNA: TGTGCCTGGAGTTCAGGGTCTCGCGTCTACGAGCAGTACTTC; CDR3 protein: CAWSSGSRVYEQYF
clone size: -; V gene: TRBV7-3; D gene: -; J gene: TRBJ2-1; CDR3 DNA: TGTGCCAGCAGCTTATCGGAGTACAATGAGCAGTTCTTC; CDR3 protein: CASSLSEYNEQFF
clone size: -; V gene: TRBV24-1; D gene: -; J gene: TRBJ1-2; CDR3 DNA: TGTGCCACCAGTGATCAGGGGTTTGGCTACACCTTC; CDR3 protein: CATSDQGFGYTF
clone size: -; V gene: TRBV10-3; D gene: TRBD1; J gene: TRBJ1-2; CDR3 DNA: TGTGCCATCACTTTGGACAGGCATGGCTACACCTTC; CDR3 protein: CAITLDRHGYTF
clone size: once; V gene: TRBV4-3; D gene: -; J gene: TRBJ1-2; CDR3 DNA: TGCGCCAGCAGCCAAGTAGTCAGGGTTGGTGGCTACACCTTC; CDR3 protein: CASSQVVRVGGYTF
clone size: -; V gene: TRBV4-3; D gene: -; J gene: TRBJ1-5; CDR3 DNA: TGCGCCAGCAGCCAAGGAGGGTCAGATCAGCCCCAGCATTTT; CDR3 protein: CASSQGGSDQPQHF
clone size: -; V gene: TRBV27; D gene: TRBD2; J gene: TRBJ2-7; CDR3 DNA: TGTGCCAGCAGTTCCGTGGGGAGCGGGATAAGATGGGAGCAGTACTTC; CDR3 protein: CASSSVGSGIRWEQYF
clone size: once; V gene: TRBV7-3; D gene: -; J gene: TRBJ1-2; CDR3 DNA: TGTGCCAGCAGCTTAAGGGGGGACTATGGCTACACCTTC; CDR3 protein: CASSLRGDYGYTF
clone size: -; V gene: TRBV28; D gene: TRBD1; J gene: TRBJ2-4; CDR3 DNA: TGTGCCAGCAGTTTACAGGGGGCCGGGAACATTCAGTACTTC; CDR3 protein: CASSLQGAGNIQYF
clone size: -; V gene: TRBV29-1; D gene: TRBD1; J gene: TRBJ1-1; CDR3 DNA: TGCAGCGGTGAAGCCTTGAATCCGGGACAGGGGAGAGGTGAAGCTTTCTTT; CDR3 protein: CSGEALNPGQGRGEAFF
clone size: -; V gene: TRBV7-2; D gene: TRBD2; J gene: TRBJ2-1; CDR3 DNA: TGTGCCAGCAGCCCGCATATCCCGGGACTAGCGGGGCTCAATGAGCAGTTCTTC; CDR3 protein: CASSPHIPGLAGLNEQFF
clone size: -; V gene: TRBV23-1; D gene: -; J gene: TRBJ1-2; CDR3 DNA: TGCGCCAGCAGTCAAGCGGGGTTTCCTAACTATGGCTACACCTTC; CDR3 protein: CASSQAGFPNYGYTF
clone size: -; V gene: TRBV11-2; D gene: TRBD1; J gene: TRBJ2-7; CDR3 DNA: TGTGCCAGCAGCTTAAATGGGGACAGGGGCTACGAGCAGTACTTC; CDR3 protein: CASSLNGDRGYEQYF
clone size: -; V gene: TRBV24-1; D gene: TRBD1; J gene: TRBJ2-3; CDR3 DNA: TGTGCCACCAGTGTCCTGACAGGGGAAGACTCTAGCACAGATACGCAGTATTTT; CDR3 protein: CATSVLTGEDSSTDTQYF
clone size: few; V gene: TRBV5-1; D gene: -; J gene: TRBJ1-2; CDR3 DNA: TGCGCCAGCAGCTCAGGTCGTTATGGCTACACCTTC; CDR3 protein: CASSSGRYGYTF
clone size: once; V gene: TRBV9; D gene: TRBD2; J gene: TRBJ2-1; CDR3 DNA: TGTGCCAGCAGCGTAGGTCGGCTAGCGGGATACAATGAGCAGTTCTTC; CDR3 protein: CASSVGRLAGYNEQFF
clone size: -; V gene: TRBV28; D gene: -; J gene: TRBJ2-2; CDR3 DNA: TGTGCCAGCAGTTTACGTTTTCCCGGGGAGCTGTTTTTT; CDR3 protein: CASSLRFPGELFF
clone size: -; V gene: TRBV3-1/TRBV3-2; D gene: -; J gene: TRBJ2-2; CDR3 DNA: TGTGCCAGCAGCGGGAGCTCGTACACCGGGGAGCTGTTTTTT; CDR3 protein: CASSGSSYTGELFF
clone size: -; V gene: TRBV28; D gene: -; J gene: TRBJ1-5; CDR3 DNA: TGTGCCAGCAGTTTATTGGGGCAGGGCAAACAGCCCCAGCATTTT; CDR3 protein: CASSLLGQGKQPQHF
clone size: -; V gene: TRBV28; D gene: TRBD1; J gene: TRBJ1-2; CDR3 DNA: TGTGCCAGCAGTTCCCCCGGACAGGGGGCATACAACTATGGCTACACCTTC; CDR3 protein: CASSSPGQGAYNYGYTF
clone size: -; V gene: TRBV27; D gene: TRBD1; J gene: TRBJ1-2; CDR3 DNA: TGTGCCAGCAGTTTTATAGGGGGCGCAAAGAAAGGCTACACCTTC; CDR3 protein: CASSFIGGAKKGYTF
clone size: -; V gene: TRBV5-6; D gene: -; J gene: TRBJ2-1; CDR3 DNA: TGTGCCAGCAGCCCCGACAGGGAGGTTTACAATGAGCAGTTCTTC; CDR3 protein: CASSPDREVYNEQFF
clone size: -; V gene: TRBV3-1/TRBV3-2; D gene: TRBD1; J gene: TRBJ2-5; CDR3 DNA: TGTGCCAGCAGCCAAGTAAACGTAGGACAGGGTTTAGGGGAGACCCAGTACTTC; CDR3 protein: CASSQVNVGQGLGETQYF
clone size: -; V gene: TRBV7-9; D gene: TRBD1; J gene: TRBJ1-2; CDR3 DNA: TGTGCCAGCAGCTTGACAGGGGATCCCCTCTATGGCTACACCTTC; CDR3 protein: CASSLTGDPLYGYTF
clone size: -; V gene: TRBV3-1/TRBV3-2; D gene: TRBD2; J gene: TRBJ2-1; CDR3 DNA: TGTGCCAGCAGCTTAATCTACGGGACTAGTCTGTTCTTC; CDR3 protein: CASSLIYGTSLFF
clone size: once; V gene: TRBV19; D gene: TRBD1; J gene: TRBJ1-3; CDR3 DNA: TGTGCCAGTAGCGTAAACCGGGACAGCTCTGGAAACACCATATATTTT; CDR3 protein: CASSVNRDSSGNTIYF
clone size: -; V gene: TRBV18; D gene: TRBD2; J gene: TRBJ2-2; CDR3 DNA: TGTGCCAGCTCACCTCCTTCCCTAGCGGGAGGCTGGACCGGGGAGCTGTTTTTT; CDR3 protein: CASSPPSLAGGWTGELFF
clone size: -; V gene: TRBV27; D gene: TRBD2; J gene: TRBJ2-1; CDR3 DNA: TGTGCCAGCAGTCCGGCCGGCGGCGGGAGAGGTAATGAGCAGTTCTTC; CDR3 protein: CASSPAGGGRGNEQFF
clone size: once; V gene: TRBV28; D gene: -; J gene: TRBJ1-5; CDR3 DNA: TGTGCCAGCAGTTTAGGGGGGGTAAGCAATCAGCCCCAGCATTTT; CDR3 protein: CASSLGGVSNQPQHF
clone size: -; V gene: TRBV2; D gene: TRBD2; J gene: TRBJ2-3; CDR3 DNA: TGTGCCGGAAAGCGGGAGGGCCTGGAGAATACGCAGTATTTT; CDR3 protein: CAGKREGLENTQYF
clone size: -; V gene: TRBV28; D gene: TRBD1; J gene: TRBJ1-3; CDR3 DNA: TGTGCCAGCAGTTTTAGACAGGGCCCTGGAAACACCATATATTTT; CDR3 protein: CASSFRQGPGNTIYF
clone size: once; V gene: TRBV7-9; D gene: TRBD2; J gene: TRBJ2-3; CDR3 DNA: TGTGCCAGCAGCTTCGGGGGACTAGCATCAGATACGCAGTATTTT; CDR3 protein: CASSFGGLASDTQYF
clone size: -; V gene: TRBV5-5; D gene: -; J gene: TRBJ1-2; CDR3 DNA: TGTGCCAGCACCTTTTTTTGGGGGGATGGCTACACCTTC; CDR3 protein: CASTFFWGDGYTF
clone size: -; V gene: TRBV28; D gene: -; J gene: TRBJ1-2; CDR3 DNA: TGTGCCAGCAGTGTGGTTGAGGGGGAAGACTATGGCTACACCTTC; CDR3 protein: CASSVVEGEDYGYTF
clone size: -; V gene: TRBV18; D gene: TRBD1; J gene: TRBJ1-5; CDR3 DNA: TGTGCCAGCTCGCCGGGACAGACTTATCAGCCCCAGCATTTT; CDR3 protein: CASSPGQTYQPQHF
clone size: -; V gene: TRBV5-5; D gene: TRBD1; J gene: TRBJ1-3; CDR3 DNA: TGTGCCAGCAGCACTACAGGGGCCTCTGGAAACACCATATATTTT; CDR3 protein: CASSTTGASGNTIYF
clone size: -; V gene: TRBV7-9; D gene: TRBD1; J gene: TRBJ1-1; CDR3 DNA: TGTGCCAGCAGCGGTGGACAGGTTTCCACTGAAGCTTTCTTT; CDR3 protein: CASSGGQVSTEAFF
clone size: -; V gene: TRBV19; D gene: -; J gene: TRBJ2-3; CDR3 DNA: TGTGCCAGTAGTACCCTACAAGAGGTCGGGTGGAGCACAGATACGCAGTATTTT; CDR3 protein: CASSTLQEVGWSTDTQYF
clone size: -; V gene: TRBV28; D gene: TRBD1; J gene: TRBJ2-2; CDR3 DNA: TGTGCCAGCAGTTTATGGAGGGTGGCCAGGGGGTTGAGGGGAACCGGGGAGCTGTTTTTT; CDR3 protein: CASSLWRVARGLRGTGELFF
clone size: -; V gene: TRBV5-1; D gene: -; J gene: TRBJ1-5; CDR3 DNA: TGCGCCAGCAGCTTGGAGCCCCACAGCAATCAGCCCCAGCATTTT; CDR3 protein: CASSLEPHSNQPQHF
clone size: -; V gene: TRBV4-2; D gene: -; J gene: TRBJ1-6; CDR3 DNA: TGTGCCAGCAGCCGGGGTGGAGGGAGCGATTCACCCCTCCACTTT; CDR3 protein: CASSRGGGSDSPLHF